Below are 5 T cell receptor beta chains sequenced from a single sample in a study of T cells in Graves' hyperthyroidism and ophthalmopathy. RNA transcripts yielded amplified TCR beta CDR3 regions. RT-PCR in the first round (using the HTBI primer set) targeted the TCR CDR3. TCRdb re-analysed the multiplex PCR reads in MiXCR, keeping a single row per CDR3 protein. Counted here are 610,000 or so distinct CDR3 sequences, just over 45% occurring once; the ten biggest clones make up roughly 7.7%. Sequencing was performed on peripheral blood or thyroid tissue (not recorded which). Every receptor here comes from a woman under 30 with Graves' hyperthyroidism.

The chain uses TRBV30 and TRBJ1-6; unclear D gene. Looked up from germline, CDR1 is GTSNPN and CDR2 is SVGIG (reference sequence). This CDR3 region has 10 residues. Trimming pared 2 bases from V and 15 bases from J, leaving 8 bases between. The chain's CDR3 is CAWSIQVLHF. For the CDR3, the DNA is TGTGCCTGGAGTATTCAAGTCCTCCACTTT.

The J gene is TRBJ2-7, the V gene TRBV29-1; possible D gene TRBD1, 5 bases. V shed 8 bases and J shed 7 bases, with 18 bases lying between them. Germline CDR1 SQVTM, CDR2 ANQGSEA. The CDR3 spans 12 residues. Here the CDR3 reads CSLDTGFPEQYF. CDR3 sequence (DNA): TGCAGCTTGGACACGGGCTTCCCTGAGCAGTACTTC.

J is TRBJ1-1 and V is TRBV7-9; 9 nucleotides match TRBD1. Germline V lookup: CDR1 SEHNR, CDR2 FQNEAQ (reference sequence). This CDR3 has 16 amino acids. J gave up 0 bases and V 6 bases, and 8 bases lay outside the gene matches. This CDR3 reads CASRQGQGLLNTEAFF. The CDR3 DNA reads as TGTGCCAGCAGGCAAGGACAGGGGTTATTGAACACTGAAGCTTTCTTT.

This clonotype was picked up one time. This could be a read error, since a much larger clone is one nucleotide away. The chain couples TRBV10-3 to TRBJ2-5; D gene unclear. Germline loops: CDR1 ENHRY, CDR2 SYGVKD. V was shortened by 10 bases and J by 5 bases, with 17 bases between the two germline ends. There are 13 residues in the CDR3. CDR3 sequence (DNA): TGTGCCACCGGGCGACTGTCTTCGGAGACCCAGTACTTC. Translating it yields CATGRLSSETQYF.

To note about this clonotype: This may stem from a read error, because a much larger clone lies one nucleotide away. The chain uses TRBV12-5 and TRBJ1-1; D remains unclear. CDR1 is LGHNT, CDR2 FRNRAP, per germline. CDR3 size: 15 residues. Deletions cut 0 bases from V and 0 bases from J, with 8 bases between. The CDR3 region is CASGLVSSMNTEAFF. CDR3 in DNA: TGTGCTAGTGGTTTGGTAAGCAGTATGAACACTGAAGCTTTCTTT.